These T cell receptor beta chains were read from a single sample in a study of metastatic and nonmetastatic thyroid tumors. TCRdb ran MiXCR on the PCR reads. The sample lists more than 50,000 clones, roughly 20% occurring once. What was sequenced was blood. All receptors derive from a female donor with papillary thyroid cancer or a benign thyroid nodule (not recorded which). Some clones in this sample may be carry-over from other donors' samples. Both conserved end residues are part of each CDR3. A D gene is named only where the DNA matches it firmly. A row's size may be missing; if present it is once, few, many or a size class.

TRBJ2-7 | TRBD1 | many | TRBV7-3 | TGTGCCAGCAGCGAGGCGATTGGGACAGCCTACGAGCAGTACTTC | CASSEAIGTAYEQYF
TRBJ2-7 | TRBD2 | many | TRBV3-1 | TGTGCCAGCAGCCGACCGGGACTAGCCTTCGAGCAGTACTTC | CASSRPGLAFEQYF
TRBJ2-1 | NA | NA | TRBV4-1 | TGCGCCAGCAGCCAAGATTACAATGAGCAGTTCTTC | CASSQDYNEQFF
TRBJ2-7 | TRBD2 | many | TRBV28 | TGTGCCAGCGGGACTAGCGGGACTGGCGGGCTCGAGCAGTACTTC | CASGTSGTGGLEQYF
TRBJ1-1 | TRBD1 | many | TRBV28 | TGTGCCAGCAGTTTTTTTCCTCAGGGGGCCGGAACTGAAGCTTTCTTT | CASSFFPQGAGTEAFF
TRBJ2-7 | NA | many | TRBV10-3 | TGTGCCATCACAGGGTCCGCCTACGAGCAGTACTTC | CAITGSAYEQYF
TRBJ2-7 | TRBD1 | many | TRBV28 | TGTGCCAGCACCGACAGGGCTGGCTACGAGCAGTACTTC | CASTDRAGYEQYF
TRBJ2-1 | NA | many | TRBV11-2 | TGTGCCAGCAGCTTATTGGCGGGGAGCTCCTACAATGAGCAGTTCTTC | CASSLLAGSSYNEQFF
TRBJ2-3 | NA | few | TRBV24-1 | TGTGCCACCAGTGCGCCCGTTTGGGTCCCAGATACGCAGTATTTT | CATSAPVWVPDTQYF
TRBJ2-7 | NA | NA | TRBV5-1 | TGCGCCAGCAGCTTTGTTAGCTACGAGCAGTACTTC | CASSFVSYEQYF
TRBJ2-2 | NA | many | TRBV4-2 | TGTGCCAGCAGCCAACGTAGCGAGAACACCGGGGAGCTGTTTTTT | CASSQRSENTGELFF
TRBJ2-3 | TRBD1 | many | TRBV28 | TGTGCCAGCAGTCTACAGGGGATGCCAGATACGCAGTATTTT | CASSLQGMPDTQYF
TRBJ2-3 | TRBD2 | many | TRBV2 | TGTGCCAGCAGTGAACAGGCGGGAGGGAGAGATACGCAGTATTTT | CASSEQAGGRDTQYF
TRBJ2-1 | NA | many | TRBV10-3 | TGTGCCATCAGTGGAGGGGGGGGGTTGAATGAGCAGTTCTTC | CAISGGGGLNEQFF
TRBJ2-7 | TRBD1 | many | TRBV5-1 | TGCGCCAGCAGCTGGACAGGGGGCAACGAGCAGTACTTC | CASSWTGGNEQYF
TRBJ1-6 | NA | many | TRBV28 | TGTGCCAGCAGTTTAGGGCCCGGGGGATTTGGTTCACCCCTCCACTTT | CASSLGPGGFGSPLHF
TRBJ2-1 | TRBD2 | many | TRBV9 | TGTGCCAGCAGCTCCAGAACCACTAGCGGTGAGCAGTTCTTC | CASSSRTTSGEQFF
TRBJ1-1 | NA | many | TRBV7-9 | TGTGCCAGCAGCATCAACGCGAACACTGAAGCTTTCTTT | CASSINANTEAFF
TRBJ1-5 | NA | many | TRBV15 | TGTGCCACCGGTCCGGGGGGGATGGGTAGCAATCAGCCCCAGCATTTT | CATGPGGMGSNQPQHF
TRBJ1-5 | NA | once | TRBV30 | TGTGCCTGGAGTGGCCGGGCCTGGCATCAGCCCCAGCATTTT | CAWSGRAWHQPQHF
TRBJ2-7 | NA | many | TRBV7-3 | TGTGCCAGCAGCTCATATCGACAGAGGGGACCCTACGAGCAGTACTTC | CASSSYRQRGPYEQYF
TRBJ2-3 | TRBD2 | many | TRBV7-2 | TGTGCCAGCACTAAGGCTAGCGGGAGTGTTATAGATACGCAGTATTTT | CASTKASGSVIDTQYF
TRBJ1-1 | NA | many | TRBV19 | TGTGCCAGTAGTCGGGACACGACGAACACTGAAGCTTTCTTT | CASSRDTTNTEAFF
TRBJ2-1 | TRBD2 | many | TRBV7-3 | TGTGCCAGCAGCACTAGCGGCTCCTACAATGAGCAGTTCTTC | CASSTSGSYNEQFF
TRBJ2-7 | TRBD1 | once | TRBV30 | TGTGCCGGCTCGACAGGGGGCTATTCCTACGAGCAGTACTTC | CAGSTGGYSYEQYF
TRBJ2-1 | NA | many | TRBV11-2 | TGTGCCAGCAGCTACATATCAGGGGAGCAGTTCTTC | CASSYISGEQFF
TRBJ1-2 | NA | many | TRBV5-4 | TGTGCCAGCAGCTTGGTGGTCGGTAGCTATGGCTACACCTTC | CASSLVVGSYGYTF
TRBJ2-2 | TRBD2 | NA | TRBV5-1 | TGCGCCAGCAGCTTGTCGAGTTGCCGGGACTATCGGGAGAGGGGATTGGCCGGGGAGCTGTTTTTT | CASSLSSCRDYRERGLAGELFF
TRBJ2-5 | NA | many | TRBV3-1 | TGTGCCAGCAGCCCACGGGGGGGACAAACAGGGGCAGAGACCCAGTACTTC | CASSPRGGQTGAETQYF
TRBJ2-2 | NA | NA | TRBV4-1 | TGCGCCAGCAGCCAAGAGGGACACTACACCGGGGAGCTGTTTTTT | CASSQEGHYTGELFF
TRBJ2-1 | NA | many | TRBV19 | TGTGCCAGTAGTATGGGTCGTTACAATGAGCAGTTCTTT | CASSMGRYNEQFF
TRBJ2-5 | NA | many | TRBV5-5 | TGTGCCAGCAGCTTGGGGCTGCAAGAGACCCAGTACTTC | CASSLGLQETQYF
TRBJ2-1 | NA | many | TRBV18 | TGTGCCAGCTCACCTTCAGGGCCCAGCTCCTACAATGAGCAGTTCTTC | CASSPSGPSSYNEQFF
TRBJ2-7 | TRBD1 | NA | TRBV28 | TGTGCCAGCAGACTCAGGGGGTTAGGGTGGTACGAGCAGTACTTC | CASRLRGLGWYEQYF
TRBJ2-1 | TRBD2 | many | TRBV5-1 | TGCGCCAGCAGCTCCGGACTAGCGGGAGGGAGAACATACAATGAGCAGTTCTTC | CASSSGLAGGRTYNEQFF
TRBJ2-7 | NA | few | TRBV2 | TGTGCCAGCAGTTCGCGTAGCTGGAGACTCGCCGAGCAGTACTTC | CASSSRSWRLAEQYF
TRBJ1-1 | NA | many | TRBV11-1 | TGTGCCAGCAGTCCCAAGTACCCTGGGAACACTGAAGCTTTCTTT | CASSPKYPGNTEAFF
TRBJ1-2 | NA | many | TRBV4-1 | TGCGCCAGCAGCCAAGATCGGGGCGGCTATGGCTACACCTTC | CASSQDRGGYGYTF
TRBJ2-2 | NA | many | TRBV18 | TGTGCCAGCTCGCCGACCACCGGGGAGCTGTTTTTT | CASSPTTGELFF
TRBJ2-1 | TRBD2 | many | TRBV19 | TGTGCCAGTAGTCGTGAGGGACTAGCGGGGTACAATGAGCAGTTCTTC | CASSREGLAGYNEQFF
TRBJ1-5 | TRBD1 | NA | TRBV6-1 | TGTGCCAGCATGATACAGGGGGGCGGGGATCAGCCCAAGAATTTT | CASMIQGGGDQPKNF
TRBJ1-1 | NA | many | TRBV5-1 | TGCGCCAGCAGCTTGTACACTTTTATGAACACTGAAGCTTTCTTT | CASSLYTFMNTEAFF
TRBJ1-5 | NA | few | TRBV12-3/TRBV12-4 | TGTGCCAGCAGTCCCTCCCGGGGCCCCGGGGACAATCAGCCCCAGCACTTT | CASSPSRGPGDNQPQHF
TRBJ2-1 | TRBD1 | NA | TRBV18 | TGTGCCAGCTCACCGGGACAGGGGGCTCTGGAGCAGTTCTTC | CASSPGQGALEQFF
TRBJ2-7 | TRBD2 | NA | TRBV27 | TGTGCCAGCAGCAGACTAGCCGGAGTCGGCGAGCAGTACTTC | CASSRLAGVGEQYF
TRBJ2-7 | NA | NA | TRBV7-9 | TGTGCCCGCAGCCGCCAGGTCGACGAGCAGTACTTC | CARSRQVDEQYF
TRBJ2-7 | TRBD2 | NA | TRBV5-1 | TGTGCCAGCAGGCCACTAGCGGGATACGAGCAGTACTTC | CASRPLAGYEQYF
TRBJ1-3 | NA | many | TRBV27 | TGTGCCAGCAGTTTAACGGTCTCTGGAAACACCATATATTTT | CASSLTVSGNTIYF
TRBJ1-1 | NA | NA | TRBV2 | TGTGCCAGCATGTTTACATTGAACACTGAAGCTTTCTTT | CASMFTLNTEAFF
TRBJ1-2 | NA | NA | TRBV7-2 | TGTGCCAGCAGCTTATTGGGTCCCTTCTATGGCTACACCTTC | CASSLLGPFYGYTF
TRBJ1-2 | TRBD1 | many | TRBV5-4 | TGTGCCAGCAGCCCAGAGGGGACAGGGAAAGGCTACACCTTC | CASSPEGTGKGYTF
TRBJ2-1 | TRBD2 | NA | TRBV10-3 | TGTGCCATCAGTGCTCGGAGCGGGGGGCCTAACAATGAGCAGTTCTTC | CAISARSGGPNNEQFF
TRBJ1-2 | TRBD1 | many | TRBV28 | TGTGCCAGCAGAACAGGGGGAGATGGCTACACCTTC | CASRTGGDGYTF
TRBJ2-2 | TRBD2 | many | TRBV5-5 | TGTGCCAGCAGCATCGGACTAGCGGAGAACACCGGGGAGCTGTTTTTT | CASSIGLAENTGELFF
TRBJ1-1 | TRBD1 | many | TRBV12-3/TRBV12-4 | TGTGCCAGCAGTAACAGACAGGGTATCAGTGAAGCTTTCTTT | CASSNRQGISEAFF
TRBJ1-2 | NA | NA | TRBV6-2/TRBV6-3 | TGTGACAGCAGTTACTCGGGGAATGGCTACTCCTTC | CDSSYSGNGYSF
TRBJ2-1 | NA | many | TRBV5-6 | TGTGCCAGCAGCTTACTAGGCTCGGGTGAGCAGTTCTTC | CASSLLGSGEQFF